This T cell receptor beta chain appears in the sequencing data of a study of OX40 agonist ivuxolimab in advanced cancers. Turning to the study itself: Enrollees could have had prior anti-PD-1, anti-PD-L1 or anti-CTLA-4 therapy, which 40% to 45% had received. Partial response was recorded in three patients: one hepatocellular carcinoma and two cutaneous melanoma cases. Whole-study results and caveats: Antigen targets of the expanded peripheral T cells went undetermined.

Regarding this clone: Its antigen is not known.

A history of autoimmune disease or systemic immunosuppression excluded patients. Repertoires were generated with immunoSEQ multiplex PCR, while TCRdb's copy carries only in-frame clones and drops some. Counted here are 65,000 to 95,000 clones, roughly 84% occurring once; the ten biggest clones make up over 2%. The sequence derives from an adult with an advanced solid tumor such as melanoma, head and neck, liver or kidney cancer. Sample: CD4+ or CD8+ T cells sorted from blood, taken in a trial of the OX40 agonist ivuxolimab.

CDR3 in DNA: TGTGCCAGTAGTACGCCCGGACAGGGTTTGAGCTATGGCTACACCTTC. Amino acid sequence: CASSTPGQGLSYGYTF. This sequence joins TRBV19 and TRBJ1-2; TRBD1 matches at 8 bases. The CDR3 is 16 residues long. The germline CDR1 and CDR2 sequences are LNHDA and SQIVND (reference sequence). The ends lost 4 bases at V and 4 bases at J; junction bases unmatched: 11.